The 29 T cell receptor beta chains below were found in one sample sequenced in a study of T-cell reconstitution after alpha-beta-depleted transplantation in children. As it was prepared, the TCRbeta library received unique molecular identifiers. TCRdb itself ran the PCR reads through MiXCR, one entry per CDR3 protein. The sample records 550,000 to 600,000 distinct CDR3 sequences, 23% being singletons. The sample in question was PBMCs, mostly from graft donor cells, obtained 360 days after TCRalphabeta/CD19-depleted stem cell transplant. The source of these receptors is a boy under two years old who had a stem cell transplant for acute myeloid leukemia, so the T cells may come from the graft donor.

V usage is TRBV15 and J usage is TRBJ2-5; 8 bases line up with TRBD1. J lost 5 bases, V lost 1 base, and 9 bases had no gene match. Germline V CDR1 and CDR2: LNHNV, YYDKDF (reference sequence). The CDR3 totals 16 residues. For the CDR3, the DNA is TGTGCCACCAGCAGAGTGGGCAGGGGGCGCTTGGAGACCCAGTACTTC. Translating it yields CATSRVGRGRLETQYF. The full variable domain, completed using reference TRBV15 and TRBJ2-5, is DAMVIQNPRYQVTQFGKPVTLSCSQTLNHNVMYWYQQKSSQAPKLLFHYYDKDFNNEADTPDNFQSRRPNTSFCFLDIRSPGLGDTAMYLCATSRVGRGRLETQYFGPGTRLLVL.

This clonotype was counted ten times or more. The chain recombines TRBV5-1 with TRBJ2-2; 8 positions agree with TRBD2. The CDR3 sequence is 18 residues long. From germline, CDR1 is SGHRS and CDR2 YFSETQ. With 0 bases clipped from V and 0 bases from J, the junction kept 7 bases outside the gene matches. CDR3 amino acids: CASSLGASGLSNTGELFF. The CDR3 bases are TGCGCCAGCAGCTTGGGGGCTAGCGGGTTGTCGAACACCGGGGAGCTGTTTTTT.

Concerning this clonotype itself: A much larger clone differs by one base, so this may be a read error. This chain links TRBV10-3 with TRBJ2-7; 7 positions match TRBD2. The CDR3 spans 13 residues. The V segment lost 4 bases and the J segment 6 bases; nucleotides outside the gene matches: 6. Germline CDR1 and CDR2: ENHRY and SYGVKD. DNA of the CDR3: TGTGCCATCAGTGCGAGAAGGGAGGGCGAGCAGTACTTC. Its protein product is CAISARREGEQYF.

The chain is built from TRBV7-9 and TRBJ2-1, with D perhaps TRBD2 (5 bases). The CDR3 is 16 amino acids. CDR1 SEHNR and CDR2 FQNEAQ come from the germline V gene (reference sequence). V lost 10 bases to trimming and J lost 0 bases, with 19 bases between them. CDR3 in amino acids: CAISSQAASSYNEQFF. CDR3 nucleotides: TGTGCCATCTCTAGTCAAGCGGCAAGCTCCTACAATGAGCAGTTCTTC.

This clonotype was detected a few times. J is TRBJ1-1 and V is TRBV10-3; 9 positions match TRBD1. The ends lost 7 bases at V and 1 base at J; junction bases unmatched: 4. The CDR3 contains 14 residues. Germline V gene sequence: CDR1 ENHRY, CDR2 SYGVKD. The CDR3 here is CAINTGGENTEAFF. CDR3 nucleotides: TGTGCCATCAATACAGGGGGCGAGAACACTGAAGCTTTCTTT.

The chain couples TRBV6-5 to TRBJ1-2, with D tentatively TRBD1 (5 bases). Germline lookup yields CDR1 MNHEY and CDR2 SVGAGI. The CDR3 is made up of 11 amino acids. Trimming shortened V by 5 bases and J by 8 bases, and 9 bases separated the two germline ends. CDR3 nucleotide sequence: TGTGCCAGCAGTAAGGGGCGAGGCTACACCTTC. It specifies CASSKGRGYTF.

This clonotype has a count of ten or more. The V and J genes are TRBV12-3 or TRBV12-4 and TRBJ2-7; 7 nucleotides match TRBD2. Trimming cost V 8 bases and J 5 bases; bases outside gene matches: 12. The CDR3 sequence is 14 residues long. The chain's CDR3 is CASSLGAGKNEQYF. CDR3 coding DNA: TGTGCCAGCTCCCTGGGAGCGGGGAAGAACGAGCAGTACTTC.

This clonotype was detected only a few times. The chain has TRBV28 and TRBJ2-3, with 8 bases lining up with TRBD1. The junction had 7 bases not matched to a gene; V was cut back by 5 bases and J by 0 bases. CDR1 and CDR2 from the germline V gene are MDHEN and SYDVKM. There are 16 residues in the CDR3. CDR3 DNA sequence: TGTGCCAGCAGTACGCCGGACAGGGTCAGCACAGATACGCAGTATTTT. This gives the protein CASSTPDRVSTDTQYF.

This rearrangement joins TRBV28 to TRBJ2-5, with unresolved D. The V end was cut by 3 bases, the J end by 4 bases, with 15 bases between. Germline V CDR1 and CDR2: MDHEN, SYDVKM. This CDR3 comprises 15 residues. CDR3 coding DNA: TGTGCCAGCAGTTTTAGACTTCAAGTAGGAGAGACCCAGTACTTC. Encoded protein: CASSFRLQVGETQYF.

This clonotype was counted ten times or more. The chain joins TRBV25-1 to TRBJ2-2; D is unresolved. The CDR3 runs to 14 residues. Germline V gene sequence: CDR1 MGHDK, CDR2 SYGVNS. V dropped 2 bases and J dropped 3 bases, with 7 bases sitting between them. CDR3 sequence reads: CASSEKQHTGELFF. DNA for the CDR3: TGTGCCAGCAGTGAAAAACAGCACACCGGGGAGCTGTTTTTT.

The chain combines TRBV10-3 with TRBJ1-4; no clear D. Germline-derived CDR1 and CDR2 are ENHRY and SYGVKD. Trimming removed 0 bases from V and 4 bases from J, with 9 bases in between. CDR3 size: 15 residues. CDR3 sequence (DNA): TGTGCCATCAGTGAGTCGGAGGAAATTAATGAAAAACTGTTTTTT. Protein sequence: CAISESEEINEKLFF.

This clonotype has more than one count but fewer than ten. V is TRBV12-3 or TRBV12-4 and J is TRBJ2-5; 7 positions agree with TRBD1. There are 15 residues in the CDR3. J gave up 4 bases and V 5 bases, and 10 bases lay outside the gene matches. CDR3 protein: CASSHRQGGSETQYF. CDR3 bases: TGTGCCAGCAGTCACCGACAGGGTGGGTCAGAGACCCAGTACTTC.

The CDR3 DNA reads as TGTGCCAGCAGCCATCCCTCCTACAATGAGCAGTTCTTC. Amino acid sequence: CASSHPSYNEQFF. J is TRBJ2-1 and V is TRBV4-2; D uncertain. The CDR3 is 13 amino acids. V was cut by 3 bases and J by 0 bases, with 3 bases left in between. From germline, CDR1 is LGHNA and CDR2 YNFKEQ.

The chain couples TRBV5-1 to TRBJ1-2; possible D gene TRBD1, 5 bases. Germline lookup yields CDR1 SGHRS and CDR2 YFSETQ. V lost 4 bases and J lost 11, with 15 bases in between. The CDR3 consists of 12 residues. The CDR3 region is CASSTAGAEYTF. The CDR3 nucleotides read TGCGCCAGCAGCACAGCCGGGGCGGAATACACCTTC. Filled out from reference TRBV5-1 and TRBJ1-2, the complete variable domain reads KAGVTQTPRYLIKTRGQQVTLSCSPISGHRSVSWYQQTPGQGLQFLFEYFSETQRNKGNFPGRFSGRQFSNSRSEMNVSTLELGDSALYLCASSTAGAEYTFGSGTRLTVV.

This clonotype was recorded at least ten times. The chain joins TRBV12-3 or TRBV12-4 to TRBJ2-1; the match to TRBD2 covers 9 bases. V lost 5 bases to trimming and J lost 2 bases; unmatched junction nucleotides: 4. The CDR3 sequence is 15 residues long. Here the CDR3 DNA reads TGTGCCAGCAGTATTAGCGGGGGCGCCTACAATGAGCAGTTCTTC. Amino acids: CASSISGGAYNEQFF.

This rearrangement joins TRBV20-1 to TRBJ2-1; 7 bases map to TRBD2. V trimming: 2 bases; J trimming: 4 bases; junction bases outside the gene matches: 8. The CDR3 length is 15 residues. The germline V gene has CDR1 DFQATT and CDR2 SNEGSKA (reference sequence). The CDR3 DNA reads as TGCAGTGCTAGATCTCTTAAGGGAGGGTACAATGAGCAGTTCTTC. It codes for CSARSLKGGYNEQFF.

J is TRBJ1-6 and V is TRBV12-3 or TRBV12-4, with D uncertain. The CDR3 is 11 amino acids. Trimming took off 6 bases at V and 10 bases at J, with 7 bases between the two ends. Here the CDR3 reads CASRKRSPLHF. CDR3 DNA sequence: TGTGCCAGCAGGAAGAGGTCACCCCTCCACTTT.

The V gene is TRBV25-1, the J gene TRBJ2-5; the match to TRBD2 covers 7 bases. This CDR3 is built from 15 residues. Germline V lookup: CDR1 MGHDK, CDR2 SYGVNS. V lost 6 bases and J lost 4; bases outside the gene matches: 11. The CDR3 nucleotides read TGTGCCAGCAGACCCCCGGGACTACGACCAGAGACCCAGTACTTC. This encodes CASRPPGLRPETQYF.

This clonotype has at least ten counts. This chain links TRBV18 with TRBJ1-5; the D is unclear. Trimming cost V 2 bases and J 5 bases, with 7 bases left between them. This CDR3 contains 13 residues. Germline assignment: CDR1 KGHSH and CDR2 LQKENI. CDR3 in amino acids: CASSPMRDQPQHF. CDR3 DNA sequence: TGTGCCAGCTCACCAATGAGGGATCAGCCCCAGCATTTT.

The chain combines TRBV6-5 with TRBJ2-5; 14 nucleotides agree with TRBD2. Losses at the gene ends were 4 bases for V and 3 bases for J; bases not matched to a gene: 4. CDR1 is MNHEY and CDR2 is SVGAGI in the germline V gene. The CDR3 is made up of 16 amino acids. CDR3 in DNA: TGTGCCAGCAGTTCTTGGACTAGCGGGGGGAAAGAGACCCAGTACTTC. Translation gives CASSSWTSGGKETQYF.

The genes are TRBV15 and TRBJ1-1, with TRBD1 identical over 7 bases. Germline V gene data show CDR1 as LNHNV and CDR2 as YYDKDF (reference sequence). J lost 1 base, V lost 5 bases, and 4 bases had no gene match. CDR3 length: 14 amino acids. CDR3 sequence: CATSPQGENTEAFF. The CDR3 DNA reads as TGTGCCACCAGCCCTCAGGGGGAGAACACTGAAGCTTTCTTT.

This clonotype was seen only a few times. The chain has TRBV12-3 or TRBV12-4 and TRBJ2-2; 9 bases fit TRBD2. CDR3 length equals 13 residues. The CDR3 DNA reads TGTACCATAGCGGGGGCCGCTACCGGGGAGCTGTTTTTT. Its protein is CTIAGAATGELFF.

In its sample, this clonotype was seen a few times. This rearrangement joins TRBV6-5 to TRBJ2-2, with D unresolved. V gave up 0 bases and J gave up 4 bases, with 12 bases separating them. This CDR3 is built from 16 residues. CDR1 and CDR2 (germline): MNHEY, SVGAGI. The CDR3 sequence: CASSYSERLGTGELFF. The CDR3 DNA is TGTGCCAGCAGTTACTCTGAAAGATTAGGCACCGGGGAGCTGTTTTTT.

The V gene is TRBV5-1, the J gene TRBJ2-2, with 12 positions matching TRBD1. From germline, CDR1 is SGHRS and CDR2 YFSETQ. V was pared by 5 bases and J by 4 bases, with 6 bases of the junction left unmatched. The CDR3 consists of 16 residues. CDR3 sequence reads: CASSPGDRGRTGELFF. The CDR3 DNA reads TGCGCCAGCAGTCCAGGGGACAGGGGGCGCACCGGGGAGCTGTTTTTT.

This chain joins TRBV5-6 and TRBJ2-4; possibly TRBD2 for D (7 bases). Germline CDR1 reads SGHDT; CDR2 reads YYEEEE. Trimming left V 0 bases short and J 5 bases short, with 15 bases between. The CDR3 sequence is 16 residues long. The DNA of the CDR3 is TGTGCCAGCAGCTTGGGGGGGGGCGCCCTGGAAAACATTCAGTACTTC. This gives the protein CASSLGGGALENIQYF.

The J gene is TRBJ2-2, the V gene TRBV11-2; 7 nucleotides agree with TRBD2. Germline trimming cut 4 bases from V and 5 bases from J; bases unmatched to any gene: 7. This CDR3 region has 15 residues. Germline-derived CDR1 and CDR2 are SGHAT and FQNNGV. CDR3 sequence: CASSSLGGATGELFF. The CDR3 region has the DNA TGTGCCAGCAGCTCCCTGGGAGGGGCGACCGGGGAGCTGTTTTTT.

V usage is TRBV12-3 or TRBV12-4 and J usage is TRBJ1-5; maybe TRBD1 (5 bases). The CDR3 extends over 16 amino acids. V lost 5 bases and J 4 bases, leaving 18 bases between the germline ends. CDR3 sequence (DNA): TGTGCCAGCAGTCCCGGACTGGACATTTTGAATCAGCCCCAGCATTTT. Amino acids: CASSPGLDILNQPQHF.

The chain recombines TRBV18 with TRBJ2-3, with D possibly TRBD2 on 6 matching bases. Germline CDR1 is KGHSH and CDR2 is LQKENI. V was cut by 2 bases and J by 5 bases, with 20 bases left in between. CDR3 length equals 17 residues. CDR3 region: CASSPIEGARGRDTQYF. CDR3 DNA sequence: TGTGCCAGCTCACCAATCGAGGGCGCGCGGGGTCGAGATACGCAGTATTTT. Drawing the rest from reference TRBV18 and TRBJ2-3, the complete variable domain is NAGVMQNPRHLVRRRGQEARLRCSPMKGHSHVYWYRQLPEEGLKFMVYLQKENIIDESGMPKERFSAEFPKEGPSILRIQQVVRGDSAAYFCASSPIEGARGRDTQYFGPGTRLTVL.

The J gene is TRBJ2-2, the V gene TRBV28; D unresolved. The CDR3 length is 16 residues. The germline gives CDR1 MDHEN, CDR2 SYDVKM. Trimming pared 4 bases from V and 4 bases from J, leaving 16 bases between. In nucleotides, the CDR3 is TGTGCCAGCAGTTCATGGGCGGAAACGGGCACCGGGGAGCTGTTTTTT. This gives the protein CASSSWAETGTGELFF. Filled out from reference TRBV28 and TRBJ2-2, the complete variable domain reads DVKVTQSSRYLVKRTGEKVFLECVQDMDHENMFWYRQDPGLGLRLIYFSYDVKMKEKGDIPEGYSVSREKKERFSLILESASTNQTSMYLCASSSWAETGTGELFFGEGSRLTVL.